This TCR beta chain was obtained from a study of T cells after yellow fever vaccination (dated by TCRdb to 2018 to 2020). Context from the whole study: The SMART-Seq v4 Ultra Low Input RNA kit was used to prepare libraries from fractions with low cell numbers. Two healthy male donors made up the cohort, one aged 18 to 29 years and the other aged 30 to 40 years. To track T-cell clones before and after primary and booster YFV17D yellow fever vaccination, bulk TCR alpha and beta repertoires were sequenced longitudinally. Blood was collected at multiple timepoints before and after primary and secondary immunization, and bulk PBMC replicates and cell subsets were isolated. Overall study results and their limits: Because abundant contaminating clonotypes from the bulk population could be contained in FACS-sorted repertoires, computational filtering was required. Because the study included only a couple of donors, the extent to which the findings can be generalized is limited. Most clones expanded after primary vaccination (around 96% of CD4 and roughly 88% of CD8) were re-detected after the booster, suggesting that broad memory maintenance occurred. The secondary T-cell response was weaker than the primary response but faster, peaking on day 5 instead of day 15. A small share of clonotypes was detected in both CD4 and CD8 compartments, with the overlap likely arising from convergent recombination.

For sequencing, an Illumina NovaSeq 6000 was employed. TCR cDNA was synthesized by 5'RACE template switching, which introduced a universal primer site and unique molecular identifiers. cDNA synthesis was primed from both the TCR alpha and TCR beta constant segments. Two PCR steps were used to amplify libraries, with sample barcodes and sequencing adapters being added in the second step. Sequencing of the libraries was done on either Illumina HiSeq 2500 (2x100 bp) or NovaSeq (2x150 bp). As for how the authors treated the data: Demultiplexing of reads and collapsing into UMI consensus sequences were performed with MIGEC, and V(D)J alignment was carried out with MiXCR. Vaccine-responding clonotypes were defined with edgeR using replicate PBMC samples, requiring FDR below 0.01 and a log2 fold change above 5 up to day 15. Bulk clonotypes were assigned CD4 or CD8 identity according to which sequenced CD4 or CD8 repertoire held them at higher abundance. TCRdb reprocessing: public reads trimmed at Q25 with fastp, clones called with MiXCR, in-frame beta chains kept. Every CDR3 protein is listed once, alongside the most common genes and DNA of its rows. TCRdb's processing, not the authors', yielded these V and J calls. In all, the sample holds hundreds of thousands of distinct CDR3 sequences, and 8.5% to 10% of those were seen once. The top ten clonotypes cover over 3% of the sample.

The CDR3 has 17 amino acids, counting the end cysteine and phenylalanine. This entry keeps only the CDR3 DNA: 51 bases, framed from base 1. The junction shows trimming of 0 bases on V and 0 bases on J, plus 12 bases between the germline ends. This specimen's treatment or condition label, per the study, means: live attenuated yellow fever vaccine strain. A standard Ficoll-Paque protocol was used to isolate PBMCs from peripheral blood. Dynabeads CD4 and CD8 positive selection kits were used to isolate the CD4 and CD8 T-cell fractions. TriZol was used to extract RNA from bulk PBMCs, from CD4 and CD8 fractions, and from dextramer-positive and dextramer-negative fractions. This clonotype was seen ten or more times. Its antigen specificity is not known. There are no base qualities to consult, and no much larger clone falls within one base.

The material sequenced was CD4+ T cells sorted from PBMCs, taken 5 days after the yellow fever booster vaccination. The TCR sequence derives from a man in his late teens or twenties who received the YFV17D yellow fever vaccine. The chain is assembled from TRBV12-3 or TRBV12-4 and TRBJ2-1; tentative D gene TRBD1, with 6 bases matching. The CDR3 amino acid sequence is: CASSLAAQGSSYNEQFF. The sequenced DNA: TGTGCCAGCAGTTTAGCGGCCCAGGGGAGCTCCTACAATGAGCAGTTCTTC.